This T cell receptor (beta chain) was identified in a study of beta chain features in type 1 diabetes. Per the germline V gene, CDR1 is SGHTA and CDR2 is FQGNSA. The J segment lost 0 bases and the V segment lost 5 bases, leaving 6 bases of the junction unmatched. CDR3 length: 15 amino acids. Expressed TCRB transcripts got sequenced, as all isolated RNA was reverse transcribed. Method: immunoSEQ multiplex PCR; TCRdb's copy keeps in-frame clones and lacks some. The table includes around 430,000 clones, around 28% detected once. Via CD45RO/CCR7/CD25/CD127/CD95/CD27, cells of the CD4+ naive, central memory, regulatory and stem cell-like memory subsets were sorted.

Sequences were obtained from naive CD4+ T cells from blood. This receptor was identified in a young man in good health. This chain uses TRBV7-2 with TRBJ2-7, with 8 nucleotides matching TRBD1. The CDR3 sequence: CASSAGQGFSYEQYF. CDR3 sequence (DNA): TGTGCCAGCAGCGCCGGACAGGGTTTCTCCTACGAGCAGTACTTC.